This entry lists 27 T cell receptor beta chains sequenced from one sample in a study of cytomegalovirus exposure and HLA in healthy donors. This PCR relied on a set of 60 Vbeta primers and 13 Jbeta primers. Sequencing was performed with immunoSEQ multiplex PCR; in TCRdb, only in-frame clones are kept and a portion is missing. The profile shows approximately 88,000 clones, more than 70% of them singletons. Material for sequencing was PBMCs. These TCRs come from a man between 18 and 35 years old in good health and CMV-seronegative.

The rearrangement links TRBV11-2 to TRBJ2-6, with 16 bases fitting TRBD2. J was trimmed by 4 bases and V by 0 bases; bases with no gene match: 6. Germline assignment: CDR1 SGHAT and CDR2 FQNNGV. The CDR3 consists of 20 residues. The CDR3 spells CASSLDAGLAGGPGANVLTF. The CDR3 bases are TGTGCCAGCAGCTTAGACGCGGGACTAGCGGGGGGGCCAGGGGCCAACGTCCTGACTTTC. Together with reference TRBV11-2 and TRBJ2-6, the CDR3 gives the full variable domain: EAGVAQSPRYKIIEKRQSVAFWCNPISGHATLYWYQQILGQGPKLLIQFQNNGVVDDSQLPKDRFSAERLKGVDSTLKIQPAKLEDSAVYLCASSLDAGLAGGPGANVLTFGAGSRLTVL.

This clone was counted between two and nine times. The chain joins TRBV6-5 to TRBJ2-7, with D hard to call. Per the germline V gene, CDR1 is MNHEY and CDR2 is SVGAGI. The length of the CDR3 is 15 residues. The V and J ends lost 6 bases and 1 base respectively, with 16 bases between them. The CDR3 here is CASRPRGSPSYEQYF. The CDR3 nucleotides are TGTGCCAGCAGACCCAGAGGCAGCCCATCCTACGAGCAGTACTTC.

This chain links TRBV5-1 with TRBJ1-5; D is ambiguous. The V end lost 0 bases, the J end lost 7 bases, and 14 bases lay between the germline ends. Germline CDR1 is SGHRS and CDR2 is YFSETQ. The CDR3 loop spans 15 amino acids. Here the CDR3 DNA reads TGCGCCAGCAGCTTGGACCCTAGAGATGGCCAGCCCCAGCATTTT. It yields the protein CASSLDPRDGQPQHF.

The rearrangement joins TRBV19 to TRBJ1-1; D uncertain. There are 13 residues in the CDR3. In germline, CDR1 is LNHDA, CDR2 SQIVND (reference sequence). Trimming took off 7 bases at V and 4 bases at J, with 13 bases between the two ends. The DNA of the CDR3 is TGTGCCAGTATGGTACAGAGCCCCACTGAAGCTTTCTTT. Protein sequence: CASMVQSPTEAFF.

The V and J genes are TRBV18 and TRBJ2-3, with D tentatively TRBD1 (5 bases). Germline lookup yields CDR1 KGHSH and CDR2 LQKENI. Trimming took off 0 bases at V and 2 bases at J, with 12 bases between the two ends. There are 16 residues in the CDR3. CDR3 sequence: CASSPPGQSHTDTQYF. CDR3 coding DNA: TGTGCCAGCTCACCACCGGGGCAGTCTCACACAGATACGCAGTATTTT.

The chain carries TRBV9 and TRBJ2-7, with no clear D. The CDR3 length is 14 residues. Trimming removed 4 bases from V and 2 bases from J, with 13 bases in between. CDR1 and CDR2 (germline): SGDLS, YYNGEE. The DNA of the CDR3 is TGTGCCAGCAGCCCCCAGATAGCAACCTACGAGCAGTACTTC. It specifies CASSPQIATYEQYF.

The chain recombines TRBV18 with TRBJ2-2; no clear D gene. Germline assignment: CDR1 KGHSH and CDR2 LQKENI. The CDR3 contains 13 residues. V was cut by 4 bases and J by 1 base, with 4 bases left in between. As DNA, the CDR3 is TGTGCCAGCTCACAACAGAACACCGGGGAGCTGTTTTTT. This gives the protein CASSQQNTGELFF.

The chain couples TRBV5-1 to TRBJ2-1; D uncertain. Per the germline V gene, CDR1 is SGHRS and CDR2 is YFSETQ. Trimming removed 0 bases at V and 1 base at J, with 14 bases between. The CDR3 has 17 amino acids. The CDR3 here is CASSLARGEVSYNEQFF. The CDR3 DNA reads TGCGCCAGCAGCTTGGCTCGAGGCGAGGTTTCCTACAATGAGCAGTTCTTC.

The chain carries TRBV9 and TRBJ1-3, with D possibly matching TRBD1 (6 bases). V gave up 3 bases and J gave up 0 bases, with 19 bases separating them. Looked up from germline, CDR1 is SGDLS and CDR2 is YYNGEE. The CDR3 length is 18 residues. CDR3 nucleotides: TGTGCCAGCAGCGCTCACAGGGTTAACTCCCTCTCTGGAAACACCATATATTTT. Translated, it gives CASSAHRVNSLSGNTIYF.

This clone appeared a few times. The rearrangement joins TRBV4-2 to TRBJ2-7, with unresolved D. V gave up 3 bases and J gave up 3 bases, with 18 bases separating them. Germline CDR1 and CDR2: LGHNA and YNFKEQ. The CDR3 extends over 16 amino acids. The CDR3 sequence: CASSQDRQELFYEQYF. The CDR3 nucleotides read TGTGCCAGCAGCCAGGATCGACAAGAACTTTTCTACGAGCAGTACTTC.

This chain joins TRBV4-1 and TRBJ2-3; unclear D gene. CDR1 is MGHRA and CDR2 is YSYEKL in the germline V gene. V lost 4 bases to trimming and J lost 2 bases, with 22 bases between them. CDR3 length equals 18 residues. CDR3 bases: TGCGCCAGCAGCCCAAGATGGTACCAGAGGCGGAACACAGATACGCAGTATTTT. Translation: CASSPRWYQRRNTDTQYF.

Turning to this clone: The DNA is omitted, as the CDR3 cannot be located on it reliably, and the CDR3 follows TCRdb's listing. The gene calls are TRBV5-1 and TRBJ2-7; the table gives TRBD1 as D, unverified against the DNA. CDR1 and CDR2 (germline): SGHRS, YFSETQ. The CDR3 sequence runs 15 residues, both termini included. CDR3 sequence reads: CASSWGQGTGGEEYF.

V is TRBV5-1 and J is TRBJ2-1, with 9 bases lining up with TRBD1. The CDR3 extends over 17 amino acids. Germline V gives CDR1 SGHRS, CDR2 YFSETQ. V shed 0 bases and J 15 bases; nucleotides not matched to a gene: 19. The CDR3 DNA follows: TGCGCCAGCAGCTTGGGCCCGGGACAGGGAGCAACCCGCGCTCCGTTCTTC. Its translation: CASSLGPGQGATRAPFF.

The chain combines TRBV5-4 with TRBJ1-1; 7 bases fit TRBD1. In germline, CDR1 is SGHNT, CDR2 YYREEE (reference sequence). J gave up 1 base and V 6 bases, and 6 bases lay outside the gene matches. The CDR3 loop spans 14 amino acids. The CDR3 region is CASNLGGGNTEAFF. For the CDR3, the DNA is TGTGCCAGCAACTTAGGGGGCGGGAACACTGAAGCTTTCTTT.

This chain joins TRBV9 and TRBJ2-1, with D perhaps matching TRBD2 (6 bases). Trimming pared 0 bases from V and 0 bases from J, leaving 10 bases between. This CDR3 has 16 amino acids. Germline assignment: CDR1 SGDLS and CDR2 YYNGEE. CDR3 bases: TGTGCCAGCAGCGTAGGGGCGGGGCACTCCTACAATGAGCAGTTCTTC. This gives the protein CASSVGAGHSYNEQFF.

Only a few counts were recorded for this clone. This chain links TRBV7-8 with TRBJ2-1; 10 bases are a match to TRBD2. CDR1 is SGHVS and CDR2 is FQNEAQ in the germline V gene. With V trimmed by 5 bases and J by 3 bases, 7 bases remained unmatched. CDR3 length equals 16 residues. CDR3 in amino acids: CASSERTSGDYNEQFF. In DNA form, the CDR3 reads TGTGCCAGCAGCGAACGAACTAGCGGGGACTACAATGAGCAGTTCTTC.

Concerning this clone itself: At one end, the junction sequence differs from germline, possibly due to a read error. The chain joins TRBV4-1 to TRBJ2-3, with 9 bases lining up with TRBD1. Germline CDR1 reads MGHRA; CDR2 reads YSYEKL. The length of the CDR3 is 16 residues. In DNA form, the CDR3 reads TGTGCCAGCAGCCCCGGGGGACAGGGATTTGCAGATACGCAGTATTTT. This codes for CASSPGGQGFADTQYF.

J is TRBJ2-7 and V is TRBV9, with D perhaps matching TRBD1 (6 bases). CDR3 length equals 13 residues. V shed 4 bases and J shed 2 bases, with 10 bases lying between them. CDR1 SGDLS and CDR2 YYNGEE come from the germline V gene. CDR3 in DNA: TGTGCCAGCAGCTCTACAGGGCCCTACGAGCAGTACTTC. Translating gives CASSSTGPYEQYF.

The chain combines TRBV29-1 with TRBJ2-1, with 16 bases fitting TRBD2. The CDR3 sequence is 15 residues long. Per the germline V gene, CDR1 is SQVTM and CDR2 is ANQGSEA. V lost 5 bases and J lost 10; bases outside the gene matches: 8. CDR3 DNA: TGCAGCGTTAATCCGGGACTAGCGGGGGGGCGGGAGCAGTTCTTC. This encodes CSVNPGLAGGREQFF.

This clone has only one observation. The genes are TRBV9 and TRBJ1-1; D is unresolved. In germline, CDR1 is SGDLS, CDR2 YYNGEE. CDR3 length: 12 residues. Trimming cost V 0 bases and J 11 bases, with 11 bases left between them. The CDR3 protein is CASSVDTKEAFF. The DNA for the CDR3 is TGTGCCAGCAGCGTAGATACAAAGGAGGCTTTCTTT.

V and J are TRBV18 and TRBJ2-3; D might be TRBD1 (6 bases). The CDR3 is made up of 15 amino acids. V was shortened by 3 bases and J by 2 bases, with 12 bases between the two germline ends. The germline V gene has CDR1 KGHSH and CDR2 LQKENI. The CDR3 DNA reads as TGTGCCAGCTCACCGACAGGACACCACACAGATACGCAGTATTTT. It encodes CASSPTGHHTDTQYF.

This rearrangement joins TRBV25-1 to TRBJ2-5; 10 positions agree with TRBD2. CDR1 is MGHDK, CDR2 SYGVNS, per germline. The CDR3 is 17 amino acids. Losses at the gene ends were 1 base for V and 5 bases for J; bases not matched to a gene: 10. For the CDR3, the DNA is TGTGCCAGCAGTGAATCTGGGCAGAGCGGGGGGGCGGAGACCCAGTACTTC. Protein product: CASSESGQSGGAETQYF.

A few counts support this clone. The V gene is TRBV6-1, the J gene TRBJ2-7, with D unclear. V lost 7 bases, J lost 0 bases, and 7 bases lay in between. Per germline, CDR1 MNHNS and CDR2 SASEGT. The CDR3 is made up of 12 amino acids. The CDR3 DNA sequence: TGTGCCAGCAAGTTTAGCTCCTACGAGCAGTACTTC. Its translation is CASKFSSYEQYF.

The rearrangement uses TRBV5-5 and TRBJ1-6; D gene ambiguous. CDR3 length: 15 amino acids. The germline V gene encodes CDR1 SGHKS and CDR2 YYEKEE (reference sequence). Trimming cost V 1 base and J 7 bases, with 12 bases left between them. This CDR3 reads CASSLNTRFNSPLHF. The CDR3, as DNA: TGTGCCAGCAGCTTGAATACCAGGTTCAATTCACCCCTCCACTTT.

The chain uses TRBV9 and TRBJ1-2; maybe TRBD1 (5 bases). Deletions cut 0 bases from V and 4 bases from J, with 16 bases between. The CDR3 is 16 residues long. CDR1 is SGDLS, CDR2 YYNGEE, per germline. DNA of the CDR3: TGTGCCAGCAGCGTAGTTCCCCAGGGTGACCCCTATGGCTACACCTTC. Translating gives CASSVVPQGDPYGYTF.

Details on this clone: One junction end disagrees with the germline gene, perhaps due to a read error. J is TRBJ2-7 and V is TRBV7-9, with D possibly TRBD1 on 5 matching bases. This CDR3 region has 13 residues. Germline CDR1 is SEHNR and CDR2 is FQNEAQ (reference sequence). The CDR3 is CASSPDSQGFQWF. The CDR3 bases are TGTGCCAGCAGCCCCGACAGCCAGGGATTCCAATGGTTC.

This clone was counted a single time. The same CDR3 can be traced to other DNA sequences in this sample. CDR3 nucleotides: TGCGCCAGCAGCTTGGACCCCGGGAGCAATCAGCCCCAGCATTTT. It codes for CASSLDPGSNQPQHF. This sequence joins TRBV5-1 and TRBJ1-5, with unresolved D. The V end lost 0 bases, the J end lost 1 base, and 8 bases lay between the germline ends. Germline V gene lookup returns CDR1 SGHRS and CDR2 YFSETQ. The CDR3 is 15 amino acids.